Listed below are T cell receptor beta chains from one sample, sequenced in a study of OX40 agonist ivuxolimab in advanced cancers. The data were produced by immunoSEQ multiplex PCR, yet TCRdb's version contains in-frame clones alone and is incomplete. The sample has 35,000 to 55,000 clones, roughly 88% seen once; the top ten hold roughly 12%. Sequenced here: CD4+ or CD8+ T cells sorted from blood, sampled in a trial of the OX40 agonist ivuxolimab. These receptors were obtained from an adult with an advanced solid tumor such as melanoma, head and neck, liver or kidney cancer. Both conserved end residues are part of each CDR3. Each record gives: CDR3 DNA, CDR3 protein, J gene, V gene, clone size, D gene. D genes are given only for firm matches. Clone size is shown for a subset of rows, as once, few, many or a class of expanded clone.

TGTGCCAGCAGTGAAGGGGTAAGACAAGAGACCCAGTACTTC | CASSEGVRQETQYF | TRBJ2-5 | TRBV6-1 | NA | NA
TGTGCCAGCAGTTACCAGACCTACGAGCAGTACTTC | CASSYQTYEQYF | TRBJ2-7 | TRBV28 | NA | NA
TGTGCCAGCTCACCCGGACAGGGTGGCACCGGGGAGCTGTTTTTT | CASSPGQGGTGELFF | TRBJ2-2 | TRBV18 | NA | TRBD1
TGTGCCAGCAGGGACGGTAGCGGGACTGGGGAGCAGTACTTC | CASRDGSGTGEQYF | TRBJ2-7 | TRBV7-9 | NA | TRBD2
TGTGCTAGCAGCTTAGCGGGGCAGGGTTCGGTCACCGGGGAGCTGTTTTTT | CASSLAGQGSVTGELFF | TRBJ2-2 | TRBV7-7 | NA | TRBD2
TGTGCCAGTAGTATTGAGGGGACCGGGGAGCTGTTTTTT | CASSIEGTGELFF | TRBJ2-2 | TRBV19 | NA | NA
TGTGCCAGCAGCCTTGGGCTGGGGCAGCCCCAGCATTTT | CASSLGLGQPQHF | TRBJ1-5 | TRBV7-3 | few | NA
TGTGCCAGCAGTGAAGCGCCAGGAAGCACAGATACGCAGTATTTT | CASSEAPGSTDTQYF | TRBJ2-3 | TRBV6-1 | once | NA
TGTGCCAGCAGCTTGGAGGGACAGGGTACTAGGAAACTGTTTTTT | CASSLEGQGTRKLFF | TRBJ1-4 | TRBV5-5 | NA | TRBD1
TGTGCCAGCAGTTACTCGTTCTTGGGAGAGGGGCCCCAGCATTTT | CASSYSFLGEGPQHF | TRBJ1-5 | TRBV6-5 | NA | NA
TGTGCCAGCAGTGAAGCAGGCCTGGGGGCTAGGTTCTTC | CASSEAGLGARFF | TRBJ2-1 | TRBV6-1 | NA | NA
TGTGCCAGCCTAGCCAGGGCCACTGAAGCTTTCTTT | CASLARATEAFF | TRBJ1-1 | TRBV28 | NA | NA
TGTGCCAGTAGGGACTCTGGGGCCAACGTCCTGACTTTC | CASRDSGANVLTF | TRBJ2-6 | TRBV19 | NA | NA
TGCGCCAGCAGGACTAGCGGATATAGCACAGATACGCAGTATTTT | CASRTSGYSTDTQYF | TRBJ2-3 | TRBV5-1 | NA | TRBD2
TGTGCCAGCAGCCCAGTAGCGGGATCGGGGGAGCAGTACTTC | CASSPVAGSGEQYF | TRBJ2-7 | TRBV7-3 | NA | TRBD2
TGTGCCAGCAGCAAGTGGCACTCTGGGGCCAACGTCCTGACTTTC | CASSKWHSGANVLTF | TRBJ2-6 | TRBV7-8 | few | NA
TGTGCCAGCAGTTTGAGTGGGACTAGCGGGATAAGTCAGTACTTC | CASSLSGTSGISQYF | TRBJ2-7 | TRBV28 | NA | TRBD2
TGTGCCTGTGGACAGAACGTAGCCAAAAACATTCAGTACTTC | CACGQNVAKNIQYF | TRBJ2-4 | TRBV30 | NA | NA
TGCAGCGTTGAACTCGCGGGGTCGGTCACTGAAGCTTTCTTT | CSVELAGSVTEAFF | TRBJ1-1 | TRBV29-1 | NA | NA
TGTGCCAGCTCACCCTCGACTAGCGCGCACTCCTACAATGAGCAGTTCTTC | CASSPSTSAHSYNEQFF | TRBJ2-1 | TRBV18 | NA | TRBD2
TGCGCCAGCAGCTACCCCTCACGAGAGCAGTTCTTC | CASSYPSREQFF | TRBJ2-1 | TRBV5-1 | once | NA
TGTGCCAGCAGAGAGCGGGGGGGATCCAATGAGCAGTTCTTC | CASRERGGSNEQFF | TRBJ2-1 | TRBV28 | NA | TRBD2
TGTGCCAGTAGTAGCGGGAGTAGGAATGAGCAGTTCTTC | CASSSGSRNEQFF | TRBJ2-1 | TRBV19 | once | TRBD2
TGTGCCAGCAGACGAGGACTAGCGCCCACTCTCGATACGCAGTATTTT | CASRRGLAPTLDTQYF | TRBJ2-3 | TRBV5-6 | NA | TRBD2
TGTGCCAGCAGCGTAGAGTTGGGACTAGGCACAGATACGCAGTATTTT | CASSVELGLGTDTQYF | TRBJ2-3 | TRBV9 | NA | TRBD2
TGTGCCAGCAGTCGGGACAGCACAGATACGCAGTATTTT | CASSRDSTDTQYF | TRBJ2-3 | TRBV28 | NA | NA
TGCGCCAGCAGTCAACCGGGAACTGAAGCTTTCTTT | CASSQPGTEAFF | TRBJ1-1 | TRBV23-1 | NA | NA
TGTGCCAGCAGGGTGGGGAGCAATCAGCCCCAGCATTTT | CASRVGSNQPQHF | TRBJ1-5 | TRBV28 | NA | NA
TGTGCCAGCACCCGGGACAGGGGCTACGAGCAGTACTTC | CASTRDRGYEQYF | TRBJ2-7 | TRBV7-9 | NA | TRBD1
TGTGCCAGCAGTTACGGTTCTAGGGCAAATGAGCAGTTCTTC | CASSYGSRANEQFF | TRBJ2-1 | TRBV6-5 | NA | NA
TGTGCCAGCAGCCCAGGACTAGCGGAGTCCTACGAGCAGTACTTC | CASSPGLAESYEQYF | TRBJ2-7 | TRBV4-2 | NA | TRBD2
TGTGCCAGCAGTTTACGAGGGAGAGCCTACGAGCAGTACTTC | CASSLRGRAYEQYF | TRBJ2-7 | TRBV28 | NA | NA
TGTGCCAGCAGTGCAGACTCGAGTGGAGAGACCCAGTACTTC | CASSADSSGETQYF | TRBJ2-5 | TRBV2 | NA | NA
TGCGCCAGCAGCCAAGGGACAGGGCGAACACTATACAATGAGCAGTTCTTC | CASSQGTGRTLYNEQFF | TRBJ2-1 | TRBV4-1 | once | TRBD1
TGTGCCAGCTCCCCGGACAGTTATAATTCACCCCTCCACTTT | CASSPDSYNSPLHF | TRBJ1-6 | TRBV18 | once | NA
TGTGCCACCAGCGACCCAGTCGGCGTTTTTGAGCAGTACTTC | CATSDPVGVFEQYF | TRBJ2-7 | TRBV15 | NA | NA
TGTGCCAGCAGTGACGGACAGGGGAATTCACCCCTCCACTTT | CASSDGQGNSPLHF | TRBJ1-6 | TRBV6-4 | NA | TRBD1
TGTGCCACACGGCGACAGGGGGGTAATGAAAAACTGTTTTTT | CATRRQGGNEKLFF | TRBJ1-4 | TRBV11-1 | NA | TRBD1
TGTGCCAGCAGCTTCTATAGCGGCAACTACGAGCAGTACTTC | CASSFYSGNYEQYF | TRBJ2-7 | TRBV11-2 | NA | NA
TGCGCCAGCAGCTTGGCTCCGGGACAAGGAAACAATGAGCAGTTCTTC | CASSLAPGQGNNEQFF | TRBJ2-1 | TRBV5-1 | NA | NA